Below, one T cell receptor (beta chain) is given with its context. Its antigen remains unidentified. The data derive from a study of blood T cells in healthy people across ages. Notes on the study in general: Because donor CMV status was unknown, expanded clonotype changes were possibly confounded. Long-lived donors had more naive CD4+ cells and higher diversity than aged donors.

Primers used in a second PCR of about 7 to 12 cycles were a sample-barcoded 5' primer and a J-beta primer mix. Each of the cDNA molecules was tagged by a template-switch adaptor with 12 random nucleotides. Each CDR3 protein is one row after TCRdb ran MiXCR on the 5' RACE reads. In the table there are about 580,000 distinct CDR3 sequences, around half of which are singletons. The CDR3 is 14 residues long. The ends lost 4 bases at V and 6 bases at J; junction bases unmatched: 6. Looked up from germline, CDR1 is LGHNA and CDR2 is YSLEER. Aged about 6 to 95, donors were systemically healthy Caucasians from Russia.

The source material was blood. The chain links TRBV4-3 to TRBJ2-3; 8 positions match TRBD2. The TCR originated in a man at least 80 years old in good health. The CDR3 DNA sequence: TGCGCCAGCAGCCCTCGCGGGGGGAGCGATACGCAGTATTTT. Protein product: CASSPRGGSDTQYF.